This T cell receptor (beta chain) was observed in a study of control samples from healthy donors and cancer patients. This table comes from immunoSEQ multiplex PCR, and its TCRdb copy is limited to in-frame clones, with some not included. The table lists some 150,000 clones, roughly nine tenths of them singletons. This clone was recorded once. The clonotype was recovered from a young man in good health. The source material was blood.

CDR3 amino acids: CAISESSSGERATQYF. The CDR3 nucleotides are TGTGCCATCAGTGAGTCGAGTAGCGGAGAAAGGGCTACGCAGTATTTT. The chain couples TRBV10-3 to TRBJ2-3; possible D gene TRBD2, 6 bases. CDR1 is ENHRY and CDR2 is SYGVKD in the germline V gene. Trimming took 0 bases from V and 8 from J, leaving 18 bases between them. The CDR3 is 16 residues long.